Below, 4 T cell receptor beta chains from the same sample are listed, as sequenced in a study of response to subunit inactivated influenza vaccine. TCRdb re-analysed the RT-PCR reads in MiXCR, keeping a single row per CDR3 protein. Of fewer than 700,000 distinct CDR3 sequences detected, about an eighth appear once; the ten largest clones hold roughly 14%. The sequenced sample was PBMCs from blood, obtained roughly 45 days after vaccination. The receptors here all came from a man aged 45-65 years who received an inactivated influenza vaccine.

V is TRBV3-1 and J is TRBJ2-3; tentatively, D is TRBD1 or TRBD2 (5 bases each). Germline V gene lookup returns CDR1 LGHDT and CDR2 YNNKEL (reference sequence). V was trimmed by 4 bases and J by 2 bases, leaving 13 bases between them. This CDR3 is 15 amino acids long. The CDR3 reads CASSPGRVLTDTQYF. CDR3 sequence (DNA): TGTGCCAGCAGCCCGGGACGAGTTCTCACAGATACGCAGTATTTT.

The chain uses TRBV28 and TRBJ2-5; 13 nucleotides agree with TRBD2. The CDR3 has 17 residues. Trimming removed 6 bases from V and 0 bases from J; junction bases left unmatched: 7. Germline V gene data show CDR1 as MDHEN and CDR2 as SYDVKM. In nucleotides, the CDR3 is TGTGCCAGCAGCCTGGGGACTAGCGGGGATTACCAAGAGACCCAGTACTTC. It yields the protein CASSLGTSGDYQETQYF.

This clonotype has at least ten counts. J is TRBJ2-1 and V is TRBV28, with D maybe TRBD2 (7 bases). CDR1 and CDR2 (germline): MDHEN, SYDVKM. V dropped 3 bases and J dropped 6 bases, with 9 bases sitting between them. The CDR3 covers 13 residues. The CDR3: CASSFAGANEQFF. The CDR3 nucleotides are TGTGCCAGCAGTTTCGCGGGGGCCAATGAGCAGTTCTTC.

The rearrangement joins TRBV7-2 to TRBJ1-6; D gene unclear. Germline CDR1 reads SGHTA; CDR2 reads FQGNSA. V shed 1 base and J shed 7 bases, with 11 bases lying between them. The CDR3 is 15 amino acids. The CDR3 coding sequence is TGTGCCAGCAGCTTAGTCCGGACGGGAAATTCACCCCTCCACTTT. Encoded protein: CASSLVRTGNSPLHF.